A single TCR beta chain is shown here with its context. This CDR3 spans 17 amino acids. Germline values: CDR1 SGHTA, CDR2 FQGNSA. J was trimmed by 5 bases and V by 5 bases; bases with no gene match: 9. The data were taken from a study of cytomegalovirus exposure and HLA in healthy donors. The primer mix had 60 Vbeta and 13 Jbeta primers. Repertoires were generated with immunoSEQ multiplex PCR, while TCRdb's copy carries only in-frame clones and drops some. The table shows 150,000 to 200,000 clones, with around 84% occurring only once. V is TRBV7-2 and J is TRBJ2-1, with TRBD2 matching 13 bases. Sample: PBMCs. The source is a man aged 18 to 35 in good health and CMV-seronegative. The DNA of the CDR3 is TGTGCCAGCAGCCCAGGACTAGCGGGGGAGCTGAACAATGAGCAGTTCTTC. This encodes CASSPGLAGELNNEQFF.